What follows is one TCR beta chain and its context. This sample is drawn from a study of T cell responses to AZD1222 COVID-19 vaccine. Sequenced by immunoSEQ multiplex PCR; TCRdb stores in-frame clones only, minus some. This table has under 150,000 clones, approximately 85% appearing once. The V gene's germline CDR1 is SQVTM and CDR2 ANQGSEA. There are 13 residues in the CDR3. The V end was cut by 3 bases, the J end by 5 bases, with 13 bases between. The V call is TRBV29-1, the J call TRBJ1-2; D might be TRBD1 (5 bases). The specimen was peripheral blood, collected 28 days after the second dose of the MenACWY control vaccine. This sequence originates from an adult who received the MenACWY meningococcal vaccine as a control. CDR3 nucleotides: TGCAGCGTTGATTTCGAGGGGCGGTATGGCTACACCTTC. Its protein product is CSVDFEGRYGYTF.